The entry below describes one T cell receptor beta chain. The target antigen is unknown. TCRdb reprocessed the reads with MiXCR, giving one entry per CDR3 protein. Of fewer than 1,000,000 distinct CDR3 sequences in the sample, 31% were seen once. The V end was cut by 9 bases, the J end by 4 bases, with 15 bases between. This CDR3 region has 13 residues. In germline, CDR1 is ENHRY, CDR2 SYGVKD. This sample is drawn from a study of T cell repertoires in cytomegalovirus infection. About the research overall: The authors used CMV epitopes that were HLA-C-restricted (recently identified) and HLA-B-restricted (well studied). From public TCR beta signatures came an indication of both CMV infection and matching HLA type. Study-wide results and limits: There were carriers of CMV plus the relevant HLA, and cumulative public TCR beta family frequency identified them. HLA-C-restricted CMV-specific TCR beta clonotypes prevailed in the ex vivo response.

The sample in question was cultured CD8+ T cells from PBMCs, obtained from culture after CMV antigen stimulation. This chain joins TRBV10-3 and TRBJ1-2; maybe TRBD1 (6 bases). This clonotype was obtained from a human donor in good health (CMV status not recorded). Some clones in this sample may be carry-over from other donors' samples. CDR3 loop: CAMGRKGVYGYTF. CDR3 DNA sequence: TGTGCCATGGGACGTAAGGGGGTCTATGGCTACACCTTC.